The 10 T cell receptor beta chains below come from one sample, sequenced in a study of post-analysis software for immune sequencing data. The study's findings and limits: TRBV5-6, TRBV5-1 and TRBV20-1 belonged to a set of roughly five TRBV segments that were more frequent in patients than controls.

Antigens of these TCRs are unknown. The authors incorporated unique molecular identifiers into the TCR beta cDNA libraries. MiXCR, run by TCRdb on the PCR reads, gives a single entry per CDR3 protein. The sample has hundreds of thousands of distinct CDR3 sequences, more than 50% seen once. The sample taken for sequencing was blood. The receptor set was obtained from a girl aged 2-10 years with multiple sclerosis.

The rearrangement links TRBV5-1 to TRBJ2-3; D might be TRBD1 or TRBD2, each matching 5 bases. Germline CDR1 and CDR2: SGHRS and YFSETQ. The germline V and J ends were trimmed by 0 bases and 2 bases, with 10 bases remaining between them. The CDR3 spans 15 residues. The CDR3 DNA reads TGCGCCAGCAGCTTGGTAGGGGACCCCACAGATACGCAGTATTTT. This codes for CASSLVGDPTDTQYF.

This clonotype was found once. The chain uses TRBV6-1 and TRBJ2-1; D gene uncertain. Germline lookup yields CDR1 MNHNS and CDR2 SASEGT. CDR3 length: 16 residues. Trimming stripped 7 bases from V and 0 bases from J, with 16 bases between. The CDR3 DNA reads as TGTGCCAGCACCAAATACGGAGAAAGCTCCTACAATGAGCAGTTCTTC. It encodes CASTKYGESSYNEQFF.

The chain has TRBV18 and TRBJ2-3; D gene ambiguous. The CDR3 runs to 15 residues. Germline-derived CDR1 and CDR2 are KGHSH and LQKENI. V lost 0 bases to trimming and J lost 7 bases, with 14 bases between them. The CDR3 here is CASSPPILETYTQYF. The CDR3 DNA reads as TGTGCCAGCTCACCACCGATCCTAGAAACGTATACGCAGTATTTT.

The chain recombines TRBV4-2 with TRBJ2-1; 11 nucleotides match TRBD2. The CDR3 is 17 amino acids. J was trimmed by 3 bases and V by 0 bases; bases with no gene match: 4. Germline CDR1 LGHNA, CDR2 YNFKEQ. CDR3 sequence (DNA): TGTGCCAGCAGCCAAGATCGACTAGCGGGGCTCTACAATGAGCAGTTCTTC. As protein: CASSQDRLAGLYNEQFF.

This clonotype was seen only once. This sequence joins TRBV27 and TRBJ2-1; D might be TRBD1 or TRBD2, each matching 5 bases. V lost 9 bases and J lost 0, with 21 bases in between. Germline loops: CDR1 MNHEY, CDR2 SMNVEV (reference sequence). The CDR3 has 17 residues. The CDR3 DNA follows: TGTGCCAGTGCGCACCGCTCGGGACCCAGCTCCTACAATGAGCAGTTCTTC. Its protein product is CASAHRSGPSSYNEQFF.

The chain is built from TRBV5-1 and TRBJ2-5, with 9 bases that match TRBD1. TRBJ2-7 matches the DNA end more closely, so the J call is doubtful. The CDR3 is 16 residues long. Germline V lookup: CDR1 SGHRS, CDR2 YFSETQ. The CDR3 DNA is TGCGCCAGCAGCTTGGGCCGGGACAGGGTGATATACGAGCAGTACTTC. Amino acid sequence: CASSLGRDRVIYEQYF.

Points on this clonotype: The junction departs from germline at one end; a sequencing error may be responsible. The chain joins TRBV7-3 to TRBJ1-1, with D uncertain. Germline-derived CDR1 and CDR2 are SGHTA and FQGTGA. This CDR3 is 15 amino acids long. The CDR3 DNA reads as TGTGCCAGCAGCCAGGCTAGCTCGGTGAACACTGAAGTTTTCTTT. This codes for CASSQASSVNTEVFF. The whole variable domain, filled in from reference TRBV7-3 and TRBJ1-1, reads GAGVSQTPSNKVTEKGKYVELRCDPISGHTALYWYRQSLGQGPEFLIYFQGTGAADDSGLPNDRFFAVRPEGSVSTLKIQRTERGDSAVYLCASSQASSVNTEVFFGQGTRLTVV.

The chain recombines TRBV6-6 with TRBJ1-5, with TRBD1 matching over 7 bases. Germline V CDR1 and CDR2: MNHNY, SVGAGI (reference sequence). The J segment lost 1 base and the V segment lost 5 bases, leaving 5 bases of the junction unmatched. The CDR3 loop spans 15 amino acids. Here the CDR3 DNA reads TGTGCCAGCAGTACGTTGACAGGGAGCAATCAGCCCCAGCATTTT. This codes for CASSTLTGSNQPQHF.

V usage is TRBV10-3 and J usage is TRBJ1-2; D remains unclear. CDR3 length equals 12 residues. Looked up from germline, CDR1 is ENHRY and CDR2 is SYGVKD. Between the trimmed V and J ends, which lost 5 bases and 8 bases, there was a span of 12 bases. The chain's CDR3 is CAISQDRLGYTF. In DNA form, the CDR3 reads TGTGCCATCAGTCAGGACCGGCTCGGCTACACCTTC.

Only a few counts were recorded for this clonotype. The V call is TRBV12-3 or TRBV12-4, the J call TRBJ1-5; D is undetermined. Trimming left V 6 bases short and J 1 base short, with 4 bases between. The CDR3 sequence is 12 residues long. CDR3 protein: CASSMSNQPQHF. The CDR3 nucleotides are TGTGCCAGCAGCATGAGCAATCAGCCCCAGCATTTT.